This paragraph reports one TCR beta chain. Its antigen is still unknown. A much more abundant neighbour one base away suggests this may be a read error. CDR1 and CDR2 are read off the germline V gene as SQVTM and ANQGSEA. Spanning cysteine to phenylalanine, the CDR3 consists of 13 amino acids. The only DNA kept is the CDR3, 39 bases in frame from the first base. In the ophthalmopathy patients, disease was moderately to severely active, with a Clinical Activity Score of 3 or more, a NOSPECS grade of 4 or more, and a duration of less than 3 months. Exclusion was applied to patients with uncontrolled infections, other autoimmune diseases, pregnancy or lactation. Diagnoses relied on clinical symptoms, serum thyroxine and TRAb, thyroid ultrasound and orbital computed tomography. PBMCs were isolated from 7.5 to 10 ml of fresh peripheral blood by Ficoll-Paque density gradient centrifugation. Trizol reagent was used to extract total RNA, and RNA quality was then checked on an Agilent 2100 Bioanalyzer.

The record originates from a study of T cells in Graves' hyperthyroidism and ophthalmopathy (dated by TCRdb to about 2019). About the study as a whole: Peripheral blood was sampled at the time of initial diagnosis, prior to any treatment. Prospective prediction of ophthalmopathy was tested in an independent validation cohort of some 20 hyperthyroidism patients and 17 patients who later progressed to ophthalmopathy. After sampling, hyperthyroidism patients received methimazole starting at 30 mg daily, and ophthalmopathy patients received high-dose intravenous methylprednisolone. Thyroid tissue and blood T-cell repertoires from more than five Graves' hyperthyroidism patients were also compared in the study. To identify TCR V-J signatures that set the groups apart, the researchers used a discovery cohort of 90 to 100 patients, made up of under 45 with Graves' ophthalmopathy and some 60 with stable Graves' hyperthyroidism. The paper reports TCR Vbeta CDR3 sequencing of 130 to 150 peripheral blood samples: 43 ophthalmopathy, under 80 hyperthyroidism and around 17 progressor patients. The roughly 91 discovery patients were randomly split 7:3 into training and test sets. What the authors observed across the whole study: No statistical method was used to fix the sample size in advance, and group allocation was not hidden from the investigators. Most expanded thyroid clonotypes (frequency above 0.001) were also detected in blood, a finding suggesting that blood repertoires may reflect thyroid immune responses. In validation, the model predicted progression to ophthalmopathy with approximately 71% sensitivity and 72.22% specificity, a median of approximately 6.7 months before onset. A model built on a 13 V-J signature distinguished ophthalmopathy from stable hyperthyroidism, reaching roughly 88% sensitivity and around 81% specificity in cross-validation and 80%/75% in testing.

The TCR beta CDR3 regions were amplified from the RNA transcripts. The first round of RT-PCR for the TCR CDR3 was performed with the HTBI primer set and the Qiagen OneStep RT-PCR kit. A second multiplex PCR round built the libraries, followed by size selection and purification. Paired-end sequencing of the libraries was performed with 100 bp reads on an Illumina HiSeq2000. Per the original workflow: SOAPnuke was used to process the raw data, throwing out any read that contained adapters or uncalled bases, had a mean Phred below 15, or lacked an exact constant-primer or identifier match. High-quality paired reads were merged with COPE v1.2.5, and unique nucleotide sequences were defined as clonotypes. Clonotypes were aligned to IMGT TRBV, TRBD and TRBJ reference segments using MiTCR v1.1. Analysis was restricted to V-J combinations with a frequency above 0.0001, which covered roughly 99% of repertoires. A TCS score was defined as the ratio of F50 (clonal expansion) to E x V (chaos), with BLOSUM62-based TCRdist applied between CDR3 peptides within each V-J. Welch's t-statistics and random forest reduced 450 to 600 V-J features to around 14, which were used in a naive Bayes classifier (R e1071). TCRdb applied fastp at Q25 and MiXCR to the public reads, then kept only in-frame beta chains. Each entry is one CDR3 protein sequence, shown with its most common DNA and genes. These V and J calls derive from TCRdb rather than the authors' analysis. The table for this sample lists 530,000 or so distinct CDR3 sequences; around a quarter of them were counted only once. The ten largest clones take up approximately 10% of the sample.

The sequencing input was blood. The clonotype comes from a woman aged 25 to 39 with Graves' ophthalmopathy. The V gene is TRBV29-1 and the J gene is TRBJ2-2, with TRBD2 perhaps the D gene, on 5 matching bases. The nucleotide sequence is TGCAGCTCATCGGGCAGCAACACCGGGGAGCTGTGTTTT. This sequence encodes CSSSGSNTGELCF.